This TCR beta chain appears in the sequencing data of a study of blood T cell repertoires in COVID-19. Study details: From T cells, B-cell-depleted T cells, or PBMCs came the material, which was cDNA or gDNA.

This CDR3 comprises 16 residues. Trimming at V came to 5 bases and at J to 8 bases, leaving 9 bases not matched to a gene. Germline V lookup: CDR1 SGHNT, CDR2 YYREEE (reference sequence). Assay used: immunoSEQ multiplex PCR; TCRdb lists only in-frame clones, some missing. This sample has some 100,000 clones, with roughly 88% found just once. The receptor was isolated from a woman between 55 and 75 years old with acute or convalescent COVID-19. The chain carries TRBV5-4 and TRBJ2-1; 14 bases align to TRBD2. Sequencing was done on a sample of peripheral blood. The CDR3 loop reads CASSPPGTSGSDEQFF. The DNA of the CDR3 is TGTGCCAGCAGTCCGCCCGGGACTAGCGGGAGCGATGAGCAGTTCTTC.